This T cell receptor (beta chain) derives from a study of blood T cell repertoires in COVID-19. How the authors handled the data: The authors estimated nucleated cell counts from reference gene primer amplification. Data came from immunoSEQ multiplex PCR; TCRdb stores just in-frame clones and leaves some out. The DNA gave D and trimming, while V, J and clone size come from that table. This sample carries approximately 150,000 clones, around 88% of them seen once, and the ten largest clones take about 5%. V was trimmed by 1 base and J by 3 bases, leaving 7 bases between them. The CDR3 runs 13 residues. The germline V gene has CDR1 GTSNPN and CDR2 SVGIG (reference sequence).

This TCR was recovered from a human donor in a cohort sampled during active COVID-19. The rearrangement joins TRBV30 to TRBJ1-3, with no clear D. The specimen sequenced was peripheral blood. The CDR3 loop reads CAWSARSGNTIYF. The CDR3 DNA sequence: TGTGCCTGGAGTGCGCGGAGTGGAAACACCATATATTTT.